This is a list of T cell receptor beta chains from one sample in a study of shared clonotypes between healthy human individuals. Profiling relied on immunoSEQ multiplex PCR, and the TCRdb table lists in-frame clones only, not all of them. The sample holds 2.3 million or so clones, 80% to 95% seen once. The sequenced sample was naive CD4+ T cells from PBMCs. These receptors originate from a man younger than 35 in good health. Some clones in this sample may be carry-over from other donors' samples. The CDR3 runs from the conserved cysteine through the conserved F or W. A D gene is named only where the DNA matches it firmly. Some rows have no size entry. The others give once, few or many, or a class for an expanded clone.

V,length,D,J,size,CDR3,DNA
TRBV9,15,TRBD1,TRBJ2-3,-,CASSVEPGQTDTQYF,TGTGCCAGCAGCGTAGAGCCGGGACAGACAGATACGCAGTATTTT
TRBV6-1,15,-,TRBJ2-3,-,CASSEINLWTDTQYF,TGTGCCAGCAGTGAAATCAACCTGTGGACAGATACGCAGTATTTT
TRBV5-4,16,-,TRBJ2-2,-,CASSSPISPNTGELFF,TGTGCCAGCAGCTCCCCGATTTCCCCGAACACCGGGGAGCTGTTTTTT
TRBV21-1,13,-,TRBJ2-7,-,CASRTGFSYEQYF,TGTGCCAGCAGAACAGGGTTCTCCTACGAGCAGTACTTC
TRBV5-3,17,TRBD2,TRBJ2-2,-,CARSLGLAGVFTGELFF,TGTGCCAGAAGCTTGGGACTAGCGGGAGTATTCACCGGGGAGCTGTTTTTT
TRBV19,14,-,TRBJ2-7,-,CASSIAGAPSEQYF,TGTGCCAGTAGTATAGCGGGAGCACCCAGCGAGCAGTACTTC
TRBV6-5,13,-,TRBJ2-7,-,CASSYTRTDQQYF,TGTGCCAGCAGTTATACCCGGACAGATCAGCAGTACTTC
TRBV9,15,-,TRBJ2-6,-,CASSPYESGANVLTF,TGTGCCAGCAGCCCTTATGAGTCTGGGGCCAACGTCCTGACTTTC
TRBV5-1,17,TRBD2,TRBJ2-2,-,CASSPLAGVPNTGELFF,TGCGCCAGCAGCCCCCTAGCGGGAGTACCCAACACCGGGGAGCTGTTTTTT
TRBV5-1,14,-,TRBJ2-3,-,CASSLVDYTDTQYF,TGCGCCAGCAGCTTGGTGGACTACACAGATACGCAGTATTTT
TRBV20-1,11,-,TRBJ2-3,-,CSARGDRMQYF,TGCAGTGCTAGGGGGGACCGCATGCAGTATTTT
TRBV19,16,-,TRBJ1-2,-,CASSIPGHPKDYGYTF,TGTGCCAGTAGTATACCGGGACACCCGAAAGACTATGGCTACACCTTC
TRBV6-1,13,TRBD2,TRBJ2-1,-,CASTRGAYNEQFF,TGTGCCAGCACCCGGGGGGCCTACAATGAGCAGTTCTTC
TRBV6-5,14,-,TRBJ2-7,-,CASSYSRRAYEQYF,TGTGCCAGCAGTTACTCGAGACGGGCCTACGAGCAGTACTTC
TRBV4-1,14,TRBD1,TRBJ1-6,-,CASSQAGTGSPLHF,TGCGCCAGCAGCCAAGCCGGGACAGGCTCACCCCTCCACTTT
TRBV7-3,13,TRBD1,TRBJ1-2,once,CASSLIDGDRVTF,TGTGCCAGCAGCTTAATAGACGGGGACAGGGTCACCTTC
TRBV18,15,-,TRBJ2-2,-,CASSPVPTETGELFF,TGTGCCAGCTCGCCGGTCCCCACCGAAACCGGGGAGCTGTTTTTT
TRBV4-2,17,-,TRBJ1-4,once,CASSQEGGWGLGEKLFF,TGTGCCAGCAGCCAAGAGGGTGGGTGGGGGTTAGGTGAAAAACTGTTTTTT
TRBV28,19,TRBD1,TRBJ1-1,-,CASSLTGGDPRGLYTEAFF,TGTGCCAGCAGTTTAACAGGGGGCGACCCTAGGGGCCTTTACACTGAAGCTTTCTTT
TRBV5-1,15,TRBD1,TRBJ2-7,-,CASSPMGTEDYEQYF,TGCGCCAGCAGCCCGATGGGGACAGAAGACTACGAGCAGTACTTC
TRBV7-2,14,TRBD2,TRBJ2-7,-,CASSRTSGSYEQYF,TGTGCCAGCAGCAGGACTAGCGGGTCCTACGAGCAGTACTTC
TRBV9,14,-,TRBJ1-4,-,CASSRGSPREKLFF,TGTGCCAGCAGCAGGGGTTCCCCGCGGGAAAAACTGTTTTTT
TRBV5-5,14,-,TRBJ1-2,-,CASTPWGGDYGYTF,TGTGCCAGCACCCCCTGGGGGGGGGACTATGGCTACACCTTC
TRBV7-3,20,TRBD2,TRBJ2-1,-,CASSPHGGTSGTSSYNEQFF,TGTGCCAGCAGCCCACACGGTGGGACTAGCGGGACGAGCTCCTACAATGAGCAGTTCTTC
TRBV19,12,-,TRBJ1-2,-,CASSMVAYGYTF,TGTGCCAGTAGTATGGTAGCCTATGGCTACACCTTC
TRBV6-5,13,-,TRBJ1-1,-,CASIPPGGTEAFF,TGTGCCAGCATTCCTCCGGGGGGCACTGAAGCTTTCTTT
TRBV7-7,13,TRBD1,TRBJ1-1,-,CASSSDREAEAFF,TGTGCCAGCAGCTCGGACAGGGAGGCAGAAGCTTTCTTT
TRBV5-1,16,TRBD1,TRBJ1-1,-,CASSESTGALNTEAFF,TGCGCCAGCAGCGAGAGTACAGGGGCCTTGAACACTGAAGCTTTCTTT
TRBV29-1,13,-,TRBJ1-1,-,CSVSGGGWTEAFF,TGCAGCGTAAGTGGAGGGGGTTGGACTGAAGCTTTCTTT
TRBV19,13,-,TRBJ1-2,-,CASRTTGYYGYTF,TGTGCCAGTAGAACAACAGGGTACTATGGCTACACCTTC
TRBV19,16,-,TRBJ1-1,-,CASSQQSPPGNTEAFF,TGTGCCAGTAGTCAGCAAAGCCCCCCGGGAAACACTGAAGCTTTCTTT
TRBV5-8,15,TRBD2,TRBJ2-5,-,CASSQLREGLETQYF,TGTGCCAGCAGCCAACTCCGGGAGGGCCTCGAGACCCAGTACTTC
TRBV4-2,16,TRBD2,TRBJ2-7,-,CASSQTSGAHTYEQYF,TGTGCCAGCAGCCAAACTAGCGGAGCCCATACCTACGAGCAGTACTTC
TRBV11-3,13,-,TRBJ2-5,-,CASSLTGRETQYF,TGTGCCAGCAGCTTGACAGGGAGGGAGACCCAGTACTTC
TRBV18,14,-,TRBJ1-1,few,CASSPGGGNTEAFF,TGTGCCAGCTCACCAGGGGGTGGGAACACTGAAGCTTTCTTT
TRBV11-2,14,TRBD2,TRBJ2-5,-,CASSLVPGGETQYF,TGTGCCAGCAGCTTAGTCCCGGGAGGGGAGACCCAGTACTTC
TRBV5-1,17,TRBD2,TRBJ2-3,-,CASSLIGTSGRPNTQYF,TGCGCCAGCAGCTTGATCGGGACTAGCGGGAGGCCGAATACGCAGTATTTT
TRBV2,14,TRBD1,TRBJ2-7,-,CASRGTGAPYEQYF,TGTGCCAGCAGGGGGACAGGGGCTCCGTACGAGCAGTACTTC
TRBV7-8,17,TRBD2,TRBJ2-5,-,CASSPSLTSGSRETQYF,TGTGCCAGCAGCCCATCATTGACTAGCGGGAGTCGAGAGACCCAGTACTTC
TRBV10-3,16,TRBD1,TRBJ1-5,-,CAISEAGTGDNQPQHF,TGTGCCATCAGTGAAGCCGGGACAGGGGACAATCAGCCCCAGCATTTT
TRBV5-1,14,TRBD1,TRBJ2-1,-,CASSKGDRYNEQFF,TGCGCCAGCAGCAAAGGGGACAGGTACAATGAGCAGTTCTTC
TRBV28,18,TRBD2,TRBJ2-7,-,CASSPPGLAAYTSYEQYF,TGTGCCAGCAGTCCCCCAGGACTAGCGGCCTACACCTCCTACGAGCAGTACTTC
TRBV30,15,-,TRBJ1-2,-,CAWSWRGRVGYGYTF,TGTGCCTGGAGCTGGAGGGGGAGGGTTGGATATGGCTACACCTTC
TRBV6-4,17,TRBD2,TRBJ2-1,-,CASSDSPASGRLNEQFF,TGTGCCAGCAGTGACTCCCCCGCTAGCGGGAGGTTGAATGAGCAGTTCTTC
TRBV7-9,13,TRBD1,TRBJ2-1,-,CASSVGQYNEQFF,TGTGCCAGCAGCGTGGGACAGTACAATGAGCAGTTCTTC
TRBV28,15,-,TRBJ2-7,-,CASSLLSTGAYEQYF,TGTGCCAGCAGTTTACTCTCGACGGGAGCCTACGAGCAGTACTTC
TRBV4-3,13,TRBD1,TRBJ2-7,-,CASSRKTGYEQYF,TGCGCCAGCAGCCGAAAGACAGGGTACGAGCAGTACTTC
TRBV7-3,13,-,TRBJ2-7,-,CASSFGHGYEQYF,TGTGCCAGCAGCTTCGGCCATGGTTACGAGCAGTACTTC
TRBV5-1,16,-,TRBJ1-1,-,CASSLVTGTMNTEAFF,TGCGCCAGCAGCTTGGTGACAGGCACCATGAACACTGAAGCTTTCTTT
TRBV6-1,14,-,TRBJ2-3,-,CASSEPGFTDTQYF,TGTGCCAGCAGTGAACCGGGCTTCACAGATACGCAGTATTTT
TRBV4-1,15,TRBD1,TRBJ1-1,-,CASSTGTGENTEAFF,TGCGCCAGCAGCACCGGGACAGGTGAGAACACTGAAGCTTTCTTT
TRBV12-5,13,-,TRBJ1-2,-,CASGLPGGYGYTF,TGTGCTAGTGGTTTGCCTGGGGGCTATGGCTACACCTTC
TRBV13,15,-,TRBJ1-2,-,CASSPRPGSDYGYTF,TGTGCCAGCAGCCCACGTCCAGGTAGTGACTATGGCTACACCTTC
TRBV19,14,-,TRBJ2-7,once,CASSIKQGPYEQYF,TGTGCCAGTAGTATCAAACAGGGCCCCTACGAGCAGTACTTC
TRBV2,11,-,TRBJ1-5,-,CASSDPGIQHF,TGTGCCAGCAGTGATCCCGGAATTCAGCATTTT